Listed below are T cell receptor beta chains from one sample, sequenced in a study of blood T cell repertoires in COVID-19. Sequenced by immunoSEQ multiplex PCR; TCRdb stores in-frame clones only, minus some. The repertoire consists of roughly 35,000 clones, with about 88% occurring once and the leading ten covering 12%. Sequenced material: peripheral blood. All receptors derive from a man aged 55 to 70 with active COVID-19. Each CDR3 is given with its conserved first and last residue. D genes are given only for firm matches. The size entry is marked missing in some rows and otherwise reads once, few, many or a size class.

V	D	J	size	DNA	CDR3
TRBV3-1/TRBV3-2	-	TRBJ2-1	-	TGTGCCAGCAGCCAAGTAGCTGGGAGTCGTGTTGGTATGACCTTCTTC	CASSQVAGSRVGMTFF
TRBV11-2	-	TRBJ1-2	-	TGTGCCAGCAGCTCGCCGGGACTGCTTAAAGGCTACACCTTC	CASSSPGLLKGYTF
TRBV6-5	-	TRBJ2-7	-	TGTGCCAGCAGTTACACCGGGACTGGATACGAGCAGTACTTC	CASSYTGTGYEQYF
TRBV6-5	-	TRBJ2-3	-	TGTGCCAGCAGCCGAAGGGGGGATACGCAGTATTTT	CASSRRGDTQYF
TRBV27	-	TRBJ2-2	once	TGTGCCAGCAGTTACGGGTTCGGGGAGCTGTTTTTT	CASSYGFGELFF
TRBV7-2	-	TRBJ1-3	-	TGTGCCAGCAGCCAGGTAGATGGAAACACCATATATTTT	CASSQVDGNTIYF
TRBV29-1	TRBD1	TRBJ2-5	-	TGCAGCCACACACCGACAGGGGGTAAAGAGACCCAGTACTTC	CSHTPTGGKETQYF
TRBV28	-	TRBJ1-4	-	TGTGCCAGCAGTTGGGCAGGGGAAAATGAAAAACTGTTTTTT	CASSWAGENEKLFF
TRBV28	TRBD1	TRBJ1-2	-	TGTGCCAGCAGTTCGGGGTCCGGGACAGCTAACTATGGCTACACCTTC	CASSSGSGTANYGYTF
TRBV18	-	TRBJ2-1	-	TGTGCCAGCTCCCCCGAGGCGTACAATGAGCAGTTCTTC	CASSPEAYNEQFF
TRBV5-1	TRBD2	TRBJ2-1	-	TGCGCCAGCAGCTTTAACCCCGGGACTAGCGGCAATGAGCAGTTCTTC	CASSFNPGTSGNEQFF
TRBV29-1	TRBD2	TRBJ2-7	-	TGCAGCGTTGTCGGATCGACTAGCGGGATAAGCTACGAGCAGTACTTC	CSVVGSTSGISYEQYF
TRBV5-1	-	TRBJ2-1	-	TGCGCCAGCAGCTTGGAGGGCGGGACCTACAATGAGCAGTTCTTC	CASSLEGGTYNEQFF
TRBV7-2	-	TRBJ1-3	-	TGTGCCAGCAGCACCACAGGGATCTCTGGAAACACCATATATTTT	CASSTTGISGNTIYF
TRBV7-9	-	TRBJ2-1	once	TGTGCCAGCAGCTTACCGGAGAGCTCCTACAATGAGCAGTTCTTC	CASSLPESSYNEQFF
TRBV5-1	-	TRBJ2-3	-	TGCGCCAGCAGCTTGGGTAGCGGCTCAAGCACAGATACGCAGTATTTT	CASSLGSGSSTDTQYF
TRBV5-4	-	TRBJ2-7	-	TGTGCCAGCAGCTTTGAGGGCTACTACGAGCAGTACTTC	CASSFEGYYEQYF
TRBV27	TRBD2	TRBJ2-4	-	TGTGCCAGCAGTTTTGGGGGTAGCGGGAACGTGAACATTCAGTACTTC	CASSFGGSGNVNIQYF
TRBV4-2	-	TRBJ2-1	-	TGTGCCAGCAGCCAAGTGGACATTTACTCCTACAATGAGCAGTTCTTC	CASSQVDIYSYNEQFF
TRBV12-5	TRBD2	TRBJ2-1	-	TGTGCTAGTGGTTTGATGACTAGCGGGCGAAGGGGTGAGCAGTTCTTC	CASGLMTSGRRGEQFF
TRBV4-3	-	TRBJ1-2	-	TGCGCCAGCAGCCGGTCTTTGGAGGATCTCTATGGCTACACCTTC	CASSRSLEDLYGYTF
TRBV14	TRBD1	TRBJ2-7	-	TGTGCCAGCAGCAGGGACAGGGGCTTCTACGAGCAGTACTTC	CASSRDRGFYEQYF
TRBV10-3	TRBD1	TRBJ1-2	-	TGTGCCATCAGTGAGTCGGGACAGGGCTCCGGCTATGGCTACACCTTC	CAISESGQGSGYGYTF